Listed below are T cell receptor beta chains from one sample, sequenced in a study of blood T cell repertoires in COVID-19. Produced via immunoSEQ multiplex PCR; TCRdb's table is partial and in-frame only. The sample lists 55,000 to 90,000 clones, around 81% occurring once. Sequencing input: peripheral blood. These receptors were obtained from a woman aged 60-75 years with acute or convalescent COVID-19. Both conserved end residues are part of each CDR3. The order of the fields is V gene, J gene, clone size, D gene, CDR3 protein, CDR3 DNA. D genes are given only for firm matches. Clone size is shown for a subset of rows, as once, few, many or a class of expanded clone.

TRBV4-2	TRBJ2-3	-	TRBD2	CASSQGVAGLAGADTQYF	TGTGCCAGCAGCCAAGGTGTCGCTGGACTAGCGGGGGCAGATACGCAGTATTTT
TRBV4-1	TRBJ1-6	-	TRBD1	CASSQDGTGGSSPLHF	TGCGCCAGCAGCCAAGATGGAACAGGGGGCAGTTCACCCCTCCACTTT
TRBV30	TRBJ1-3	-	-	CAWRGLISGNTIYF	TGTGCCTGGAGGGGACTGATCTCTGGAAACACCATATATTTT
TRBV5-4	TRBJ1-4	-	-	CASSLGQRAGDEKLFF	TGTGCCAGCAGCTTGGGACAGCGGGCCGGGGACGAAAAACTGTTTTTT
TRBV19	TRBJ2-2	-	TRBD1	CASGPGQGNTGELFF	TGTGCCAGTGGACCGGGACAGGGGAACACCGGGGAGCTGTTTTTT
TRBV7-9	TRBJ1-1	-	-	CASSGQGNTEAFF	TGTGCCAGCAGCGGTCAGGGTAACACTGAAGCTTTCTTT
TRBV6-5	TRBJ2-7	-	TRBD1	CASSTPETGTYEQYF	TGTGCCAGCAGTACCCCCGAGACAGGGACCTACGAGCAGTACTTC
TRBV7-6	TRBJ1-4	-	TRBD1	CASNQGALDEKLFF	TGTGCCAGCAACCAGGGGGCGCTGGATGAAAAACTGTTTTTT
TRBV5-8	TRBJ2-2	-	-	CASSNPGGTGELFF	TGTGCCAGCAGCAATCCCGGGGGAACCGGGGAGCTGTTTTTT
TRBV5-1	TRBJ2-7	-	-	CASSLEGSPYEQYF	TGCGCCAGCAGCTTGGAAGGGAGCCCCTACGAGCAGTACTTC
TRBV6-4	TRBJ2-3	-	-	CASRAAASSDTQYF	TGTGCCAGCAGGGCAGCGGCGTCCTCAGATACGCAGTATTTT
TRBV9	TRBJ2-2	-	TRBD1	CASSLGQGRTGELFF	TGTGCCAGCAGCTTAGGACAGGGGCGAACCGGGGAGCTGTTTTTT
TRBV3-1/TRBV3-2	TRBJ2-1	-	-	CASSPGTDRNEQFF	TGTGCCAGCAGCCCTGGGACGGACAGAAATGAGCAGTTCTTC
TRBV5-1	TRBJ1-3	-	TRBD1	CASSLRGQGSSGNTIYF	TGCGCCAGCAGCTTAAGAGGACAGGGGAGCTCTGGAAACACCATATATTTT
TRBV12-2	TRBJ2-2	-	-	CASRSEAGTGELFF	TGTGCAAGTCGCTCAGAAGCGGGCACCGGGGAGCTGTTTTTT
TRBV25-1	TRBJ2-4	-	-	CASSDDTLGLRENIQYF	TGTGCCAGCAGTGATGATACACTAGGACTTAGGGAGAACATTCAGTACTTC
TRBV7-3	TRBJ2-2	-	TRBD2	CASSRGGLSGELFF	TGTGCCAGCAGCCGGGGAGGGTTGTCCGGGGAGCTGTTTTTT
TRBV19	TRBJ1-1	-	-	CASSIQGHTEAFF	TGTGCCAGTAGTATCCAGGGGCACACTGAAGCTTTCTTT
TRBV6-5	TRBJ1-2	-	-	CASSREQANYGYTF	TGTGCCAGCAGTCGGGAGCAGGCGAACTATGGCTACACCTTC
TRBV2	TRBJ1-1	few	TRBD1	CASSVAPAGQMNTEAFF	TGTGCCAGCAGCGTCGCCCCCGCGGGACAGATGAACACTGAAGCTTTCTTT
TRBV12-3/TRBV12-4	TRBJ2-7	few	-	CASSWGTSYEQYF	TGTGCCAGCAGTTGGGGCACCTCCTACGAGCAGTACTTC
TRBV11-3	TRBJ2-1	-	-	CASSLDPARAYNEQFF	TGTGCCAGCAGCTTAGATCCGGCCAGGGCCTACAATGAGCAGTTCTTC
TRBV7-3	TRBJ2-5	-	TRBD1	CASSLVVGGLETQYF	TGTGCCAGCAGCCTCGTTGTAGGGGGCTTAGAGACCCAGTACTTC
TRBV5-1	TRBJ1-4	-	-	CASSLVAGVNEKLFF	TGCGCCAGCAGCTTGGTGGCAGGGGTTAATGAAAAACTGTTTTTT
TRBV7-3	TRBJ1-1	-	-	CASSLTGGGVAFF	TGTGCCAGCAGCTTAACTGGTGGAGGGGTAGCTTTCTTT
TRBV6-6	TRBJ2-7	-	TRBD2	CASSYRRTSGGDEQYF	TGTGCCAGCAGTTACCGCAGGACTAGCGGGGGGGACGAGCAGTACTTC
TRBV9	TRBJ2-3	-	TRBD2	CASSPGLAGFSTDTQYF	TGTGCCAGCAGCCCGGGACTAGCGGGGTTTAGCACAGATACGCAGTATTTT
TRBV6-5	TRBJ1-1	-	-	CASSYFGGDTEAFF	TGTGCCAGCAGTTACTTCGGGGGGGACACTGAAGCTTTCTTT
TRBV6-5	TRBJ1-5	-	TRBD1	CASTVTGGYGQPQHF	TGTGCCAGCACTGTGACAGGGGGCTATGGTCAGCCCCAGCATTTT
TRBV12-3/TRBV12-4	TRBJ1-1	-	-	CASSLDSNTEAFF	TGTGCCAGCAGTTTGGACAGCAACACTGAAGCTTTCTTT
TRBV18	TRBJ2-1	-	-	CASSPGTSTSDEQFF	TGTGCCAGCTCTCCTGGGACATCAACTTCCGATGAGCAGTTCTTC
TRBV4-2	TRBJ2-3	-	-	CASSQEGGTTDTQYF	TGTGCCAGCAGCCAGGAGGGGGGGACCACAGATACGCAGTATTTT
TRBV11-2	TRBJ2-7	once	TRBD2	CASSPGLAGREQYF	TGTGCCAGCAGCCCGGGACTAGCGGGGCGCGAGCAGTACTTC
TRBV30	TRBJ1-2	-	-	CAWTIWTANYGYTF	TGTGCCTGGACTATCTGGACAGCTAACTATGGCTACACCTTC
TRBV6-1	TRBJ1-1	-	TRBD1	CASSELARGRSPSEAFF	TGTGCCAGCAGTGAGTTAGCCAGGGGGCGATCCCCCTCTGAAGCTTTCTTT
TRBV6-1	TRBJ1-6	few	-	CASSEAAGDTPLHF	TGTGCCAGCAGTGAAGCCGCAGGGGATACACCCCTCCACTTT
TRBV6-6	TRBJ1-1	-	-	CASSSGWEVMNTEAFF	TGTGCCAGCAGCTCCGGATGGGAGGTTATGAACACTGAAGCTTTCTTT
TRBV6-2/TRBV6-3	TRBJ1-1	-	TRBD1	CASSLATGTTNTEAFF	TGTGCCAGCAGTCTAGCGACAGGGACAACGAACACTGAAGCTTTCTTT
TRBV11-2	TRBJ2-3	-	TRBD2	CASSLITSGTDTQYF	TGTGCCAGCAGCTTAATAACTAGCGGCACAGATACGCAGTATTTT
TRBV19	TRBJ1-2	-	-	CASSIRQGVSTF	TGTGCCAGTAGTATCCGCCAAGGGGTTAGCACCTTC
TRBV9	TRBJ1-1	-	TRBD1	CASSVEGTANTEAFF	TGTGCCAGCAGCGTAGAAGGGACAGCGAACACTGAAGCTTTCTTT
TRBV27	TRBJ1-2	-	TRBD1	CVSGQVLGYTF	TGTGTTTCGGGACAGGTCTTAGGCTACACCTTC
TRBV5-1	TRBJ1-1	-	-	CASSLLVDTEAFF	TGCGCCAGCAGCTTGCTGGTAGACACTGAAGCTTTCTTT
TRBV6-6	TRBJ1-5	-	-	CASSLLGGPQPQHF	TGTGCCAGCAGTTTGTTAGGAGGGCCTCAGCCCCAGCATTTT
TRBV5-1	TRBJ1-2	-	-	CASRGGLPRKGYTF	TGCGCCAGCAGGGGGGGACTGCCCCGGAAAGGCTACACCTTC
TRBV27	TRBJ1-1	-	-	CASSLRGVAEAFF	TGTGCCAGCAGCTTACGGGGGGTGGCTGAAGCTTTCTTT
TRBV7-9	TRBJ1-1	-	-	CASSFLRGGTEAFF	TGTGCCAGCAGTTTTTTAAGGGGGGGCACTGAAGCTTTCTTT
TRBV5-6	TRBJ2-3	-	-	CASSRRTVTDTQYF	TGTGCCAGCAGCCGACGGACAGTCACAGATACGCAGTATTTT
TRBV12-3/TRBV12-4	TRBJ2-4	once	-	CASSSLNIQYF	TGTGCCAGCAGCTCCCTAAACATTCAGTACTTC
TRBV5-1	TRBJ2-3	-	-	CASSLARDLVSTDTQYF	TGCGCCAGCAGCTTGGCTCGGGATCTTGTTAGCACAGATACGCAGTATTTT
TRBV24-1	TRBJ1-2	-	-	CATSSAGFSDGYTF	TGTGCCACCAGCAGTGCAGGGTTTAGTGATGGCTACACCTTC
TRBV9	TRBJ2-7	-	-	CASSVAPPAGEQYF	TGTGCCAGCAGCGTAGCTCCACCCGCGGGAGAGCAGTACTTC
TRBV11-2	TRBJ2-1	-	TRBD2	CASSLSQASGGLAEQFF	TGTGCCAGCAGCTTATCCCAGGCCAGCGGGGGCCTAGCCGAGCAGTTCTTC
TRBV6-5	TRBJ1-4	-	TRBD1	CASSLDRDESEKLFF	TGTGCCAGCAGCCTTGACAGGGACGAGTCGGAAAAACTGTTTTTT
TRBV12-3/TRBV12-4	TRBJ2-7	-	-	CASRRDSPYEQYF	TGTGCCAGCAGGCGGGACAGTCCCTACGAGCAGTACTTC
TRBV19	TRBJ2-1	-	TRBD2	CASSIAGGLAVHEQFF	TGTGCCAGTAGTATAGCGGGGGGACTAGCGGTCCATGAGCAGTTCTTC
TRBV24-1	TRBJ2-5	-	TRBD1	CATSDAGGQKETQYF	TGTGCCACCAGTGACGCAGGGGGACAGAAGGAGACCCAGTACTTC
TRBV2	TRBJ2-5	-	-	CASSEAVGLGGQETQYF	TGTGCCAGCAGTGAAGCGGTAGGACTAGGGGGCCAAGAGACCCAGTACTTC
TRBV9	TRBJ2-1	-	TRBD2	CASSVGGRESEQFF	TGTGCCAGCAGCGTGGGGGGGAGAGAAAGTGAGCAGTTCTTC
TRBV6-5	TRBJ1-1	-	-	CASRARENTEAFF	TGTGCCAGCAGGGCCAGGGAGAACACTGAAGCTTTCTTT